A selection of T cell receptor beta chains follows, all from one sample in a study of PD-1 blockade in classical Hodgkin lymphoma. Libraries were prepared by immunoSEQ multiplex PCR; TCRdb keeps only in-frame clonotypes and omits some of them. This sample has approximately 52,000 clones, with approximately 86% found just once. The sequencing here drew on peripheral blood mononuclear cells (PBMCs), taken before the fourth cycle of nivolumab. The origin of the receptors is a human donor with classical Hodgkin lymphoma. Both conserved end residues are part of each CDR3. The order of the fields is CDR3 protein, CDR3 DNA, clone size, J gene, D gene, V gene. The D gene is left open where the match is weak. Rows may omit the clone size; those that give it use once, few, many or a size class.

cdr3_aa: CASSPSGNQPQHF
cdr3_nt: TGTGCCAGCTCACCTTCTGGCAATCAGCCCCAGCATTTT
clone_size: -
j_call: TRBJ1-5
d_call: -
v_call: TRBV18

cdr3_aa: CASSLGSGQSPDTQYF
cdr3_nt: TGTGCCAGCAGCTTAGGGTCGGGACAGAGCCCAGATACGCAGTATTTT
clone_size: -
j_call: TRBJ2-3
d_call: TRBD1
v_call: TRBV7-3

cdr3_aa: CASQKQGPSQETQYF
cdr3_nt: TGTGCCAGCCAAAAACAGGGACCATCGCAAGAGACCCAGTACTTC
clone_size: -
j_call: TRBJ2-5
d_call: -
v_call: TRBV18

cdr3_aa: CSARGNTDTQYF
cdr3_nt: TGCAGCGCCAGGGGGAATACAGATACGCAGTATTTT
clone_size: -
j_call: TRBJ2-3
d_call: TRBD1
v_call: TRBV29-1

cdr3_aa: CASSVQREGLGEQFF
cdr3_nt: TGTGCCAGCAGCGTGCAGCGGGAGGGCCTTGGTGAGCAGTTCTTC
clone_size: -
j_call: TRBJ2-1
d_call: TRBD2
v_call: TRBV9

cdr3_aa: CASSPTSGRAGANVLTF
cdr3_nt: TGTGCCAGCAGCCCGACTAGCGGGAGAGCTGGGGCCAACGTCCTGACTTTC
clone_size: -
j_call: TRBJ2-6
d_call: TRBD2
v_call: TRBV5-4

cdr3_aa: CSVEIGGYGYTF
cdr3_nt: TGCAGCGTTGAAATTGGGGGATATGGCTACACCTTC
clone_size: -
j_call: TRBJ1-2
d_call: -
v_call: TRBV29-1

cdr3_aa: CASSVRTSGGTGELFF
cdr3_nt: TGTGCCAGCAGCGTACGGACTAGCGGGGGCACCGGGGAGCTGTTTTTT
clone_size: -
j_call: TRBJ2-2
d_call: TRBD2
v_call: TRBV9

cdr3_aa: CASSQGLDTGELFF
cdr3_nt: TGCGCCAGCAGCCAGGGACTTGACACCGGGGAGCTGTTTTTT
clone_size: -
j_call: TRBJ2-2
d_call: -
v_call: TRBV5-1

cdr3_aa: CASSPGQVALNTEAFF
cdr3_nt: TGTGCCAGCAGCCCAGGACAGGTAGCGCTGAACACTGAAGCTTTCTTT
clone_size: -
j_call: TRBJ1-1
d_call: TRBD1
v_call: TRBV11-2

cdr3_aa: CARSPDTQYF
cdr3_nt: TGTGCCAGATCCCCAGATACGCAGTATTTT
clone_size: -
j_call: TRBJ2-3
d_call: -
v_call: TRBV2

cdr3_aa: CASSPGGMNTEAFF
cdr3_nt: TGTGCTAGCAGCCCTGGGGGCATGAACACTGAAGCTTTCTTT
clone_size: -
j_call: TRBJ1-1
d_call: -
v_call: TRBV7-7

cdr3_aa: CASSLRDTQYF
cdr3_nt: TGCGCCAGCAGCTTGCGGGATACGCAGTATTTT
clone_size: -
j_call: TRBJ2-3
d_call: -
v_call: TRBV5-1

cdr3_aa: CASSLSGWDTAYEQYF
cdr3_nt: TGTGCCAGCAGCTTATCAGGATGGGATACTGCCTACGAGCAGTACTTC
clone_size: -
j_call: TRBJ2-7
d_call: -
v_call: TRBV7-9

cdr3_aa: CASSSQGGTEAFF
cdr3_nt: TGTGCCAGCAGCTCCCAGGGGGGCACTGAAGCTTTCTTT
clone_size: -
j_call: TRBJ1-1
d_call: TRBD1
v_call: TRBV9

cdr3_aa: CASSPYSTDTQYF
cdr3_nt: TGTGCCAGCAGCCCTTACAGCACAGATACGCAGTATTTT
clone_size: -
j_call: TRBJ2-3
d_call: -
v_call: TRBV9

cdr3_aa: CASSLAGGSNSPLHF
cdr3_nt: TGTGCCAGCAGCTTGGCTGGAGGGAGCAATTCACCCCTCCACTTT
clone_size: few
j_call: TRBJ1-6
d_call: -
v_call: TRBV5-4

cdr3_aa: CASSQRVALSTDTQYF
cdr3_nt: TGCGCCAGCAGCCAGCGGGTGGCCCTTAGCACAGATACGCAGTATTTT
clone_size: -
j_call: TRBJ2-3
d_call: -
v_call: TRBV4-1

cdr3_aa: CASSLRGYNEKLFF
cdr3_nt: TGTGCCAGCAGTTTAAGGGGCTATAATGAAAAACTGTTTTTT
clone_size: -
j_call: TRBJ1-4
d_call: -
v_call: TRBV28

cdr3_aa: CASSLDAGPYGYTF
cdr3_nt: TGTGCCAGCAGCTTAGACGCGGGGCCCTATGGCTACACCTTC
clone_size: -
j_call: TRBJ1-2
d_call: -
v_call: TRBV7-2

cdr3_aa: CASSIGGVTTDTQYF
cdr3_nt: TGTGCCAGTAGTATAGGCGGGGTTACCACAGATACGCAGTATTTT
clone_size: -
j_call: TRBJ2-3
d_call: -
v_call: TRBV19

cdr3_aa: CASSQVQGRDYGYTF
cdr3_nt: TGCGCCAGCAGCCAAGTCCAGGGACGTGACTATGGCTACACCTTC
clone_size: few
j_call: TRBJ1-2
d_call: -
v_call: TRBV4-1

cdr3_aa: CASSLNRAWDTQYF
cdr3_nt: TGTGCCAGCAGTTTAAACAGGGCTTGGGATACGCAGTATTTT
clone_size: -
j_call: TRBJ2-3
d_call: -
v_call: TRBV27

cdr3_aa: CASTGTSGANVLTF
cdr3_nt: TGTGCCAGTACAGGGACCTCTGGGGCCAACGTCCTGACTTTC
clone_size: -
j_call: TRBJ2-6
d_call: -
v_call: TRBV19

cdr3_aa: CASSTGGAYTF
cdr3_nt: TGTGCCAGCAGCACCGGAGGGGCCTACACCTTC
clone_size: once
j_call: TRBJ1-2
d_call: -
v_call: TRBV14

cdr3_aa: CASSLARAGANVLTF
cdr3_nt: TGCGCCAGCAGCTTGGCCAGGGCTGGGGCCAACGTCCTGACTTTC
clone_size: -
j_call: TRBJ2-6
d_call: -
v_call: TRBV5-1

cdr3_aa: CASSPGITEAFF
cdr3_nt: TGTGCCAGCAGCCCCGGGATCACTGAAGCTTTCTTT
clone_size: -
j_call: TRBJ1-1
d_call: -
v_call: TRBV7-8

cdr3_aa: CASSLDGAEQYF
cdr3_nt: TGTGCCAGCAGTTTAGACGGGGCCGAGCAGTACTTC
clone_size: -
j_call: TRBJ2-7
d_call: -
v_call: TRBV28

cdr3_aa: CASSLKAGGVEQYF
cdr3_nt: TGTGCCAGCAGCTTAAAGGCAGGGGGCGTCGAGCAGTACTTC
clone_size: -
j_call: TRBJ2-7
d_call: TRBD1
v_call: TRBV7-3

cdr3_aa: CASSEDSGELFF
cdr3_nt: TGTGCCAGCAGTGAAGACAGCGGGGAGCTGTTTTTT
clone_size: -
j_call: TRBJ2-2
d_call: -
v_call: TRBV25-1